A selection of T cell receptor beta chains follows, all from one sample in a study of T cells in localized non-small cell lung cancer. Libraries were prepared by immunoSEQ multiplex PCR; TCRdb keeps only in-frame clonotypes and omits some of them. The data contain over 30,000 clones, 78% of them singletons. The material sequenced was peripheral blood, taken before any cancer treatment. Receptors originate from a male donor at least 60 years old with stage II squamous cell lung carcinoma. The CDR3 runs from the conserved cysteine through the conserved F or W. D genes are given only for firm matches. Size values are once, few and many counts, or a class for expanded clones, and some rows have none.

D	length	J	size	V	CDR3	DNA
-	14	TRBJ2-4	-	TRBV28	CAVEGPPAKNIQYF	TGTGCCGTTGAGGGACCCCCTGCCAAAAACATTCAGTACTTC
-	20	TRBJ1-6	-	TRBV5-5	CASSLTWREGRVTYNSPLHF	TGTGCCAGCAGCTTGACGTGGAGGGAGGGTCGGGTGACCTATAATTCACCCCTCCACTTT
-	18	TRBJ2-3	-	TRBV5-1	CASSLGASGAKGTDTQYF	TGCGCCAGCAGCTTGGGGGCCTCGGGGGCGAAGGGCACAGATACGCAGTATTTT
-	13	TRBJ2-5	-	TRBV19	CASSIFVGETQYF	TGTGCCAGTAGTATCTTTGTCGGAGAGACCCAGTACTTC
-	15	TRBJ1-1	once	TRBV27	CASSLIGGVGTEAFF	TGTGCCAGCAGTTTAATCGGGGGGGTCGGCACTGAAGCTTTCTTT
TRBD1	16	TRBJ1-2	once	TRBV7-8	CASSLALTGGAFGYTF	TGTGCCAGCAGCTTAGCCCTGACAGGGGGCGCGTTCGGCTACACCTTC
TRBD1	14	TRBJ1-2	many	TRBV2	CASSRGRGDYGYTF	TGTGCCAGCTCCAGGGGGAGGGGAGACTATGGCTACACCTTC
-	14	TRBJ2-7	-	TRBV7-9	CASSLEGSGVEQYF	TGTGCCAGCAGCTTAGAAGGTTCGGGGGTCGAGCAGTACTTC
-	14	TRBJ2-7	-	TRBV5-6	CASSQRWVSYEQYF	TGTGCCAGCAGCCAGAGGTGGGTTTCCTACGAGCAGTACTTC
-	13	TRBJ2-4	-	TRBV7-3	CASSLNPGQSSYF	TGTGCCAGCAGCCTAAACCCCGGACAGAGCAGCTACTTC
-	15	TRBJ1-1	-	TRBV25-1	CASSFKDGLNTEAFF	TGTGCCAGCAGTTTTAAAGACGGCTTGAACACTGAAGCTTTCTTT
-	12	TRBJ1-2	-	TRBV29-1	CSCDSTNYGYTF	TGCAGCTGTGACAGCACTAACTATGGCTACACCTTC
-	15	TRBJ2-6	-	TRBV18	CASSLPSSGANVLTF	TGTGCCAGCTCACTCCCCTCCTCTGGGGCCAACGTCCTGACTTTC
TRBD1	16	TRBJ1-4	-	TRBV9	CASSVDTGGGIEKLFF	TGTGCCAGCAGCGTTGACACAGGGGGCGGTATTGAAAAACTGTTTTTT
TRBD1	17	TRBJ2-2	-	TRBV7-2	CASSLAGQGARTGELFF	TGTGCCAGCAGCTTAGCCGGACAGGGGGCGCGCACCGGGGAGCTGTTTTTT
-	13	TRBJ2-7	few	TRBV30	CAWSWGQAIEQYF	TGTGCCTGGAGTTGGGGGCAGGCGATCGAGCAGTACTTC
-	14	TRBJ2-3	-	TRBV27	CASRGPGGTDTQYF	TGTGCCAGCCGAGGTCCAGGGGGCACAGATACGCAGTATTTT
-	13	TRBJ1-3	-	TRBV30	CAWTLGTGNTIYF	TGTGCCTGGACCTTGGGAACTGGAAACACCATATATTTT
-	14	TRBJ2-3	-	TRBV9	CASSVAGLGDTQYF	TGTGCCAGCAGCGTAGCGGGGTTAGGGGATACGCAGTATTTT
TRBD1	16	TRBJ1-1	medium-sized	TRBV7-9	CASSFPRGRYRAEAFF	TGTGCCAGCAGCTTCCCGAGGGGGCGGTACCGGGCTGAAGCTTTCTTT
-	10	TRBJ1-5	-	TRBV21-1	CASSPPPQHF	TGTGCCAGCAGCCCGCCGCCCCAGCATTTT
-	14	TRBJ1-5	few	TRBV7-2	CASSLALAHQPQHF	TGTGCCAGCAGCTTAGCGCTGGCTCATCAGCCCCAGCATTTT
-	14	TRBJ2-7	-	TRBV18	CASSPQGRPYEQYF	TGTGCCAGCTCTCCACAGGGTAGGCCCTACGAGCAGTACTTC
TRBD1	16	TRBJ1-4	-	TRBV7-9	CASSSGTGGLWEKLFF	TGTGCCAGCAGCTCCGGGACAGGGGGCTTGTGGGAAAAACTGTTTTTT
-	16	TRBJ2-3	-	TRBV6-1	CASSGNSVGSTDTQYF	TGTGCCAGCAGTGGCAACAGCGTGGGGAGCACAGATACGCAGTATTTT
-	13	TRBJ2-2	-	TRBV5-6	CASSFGGGRELFF	TGTGCCAGCAGCTTTGGTGGGGGTCGGGAGCTGTTTTTT
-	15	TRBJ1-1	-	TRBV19	CASSIEALLGTEAFF	TGTGCCAGTAGTATAGAGGCCCTTCTCGGCACTGAAGCTTTCTTT
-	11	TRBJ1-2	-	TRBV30	CAWSVGPGDTF	TGTGCCTGGAGTGTAGGCCCCGGGGACACCTTC
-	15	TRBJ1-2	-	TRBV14	CAGKRRGKTNYGYTF	TGTGCCGGTAAAAGACGGGGGAAAACTAACTATGGCTACACCTTC
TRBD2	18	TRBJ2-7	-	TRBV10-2	CASSEWLGSALAGYEQYF	TGCGCCAGCAGTGAGTGGTTAGGGTCGGCGCTAGCGGGCTACGAGCAGTACTTC
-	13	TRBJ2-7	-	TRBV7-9	CASSPAALYEQYF	TGTGCCAGCAGTCCCGCGGCCCTTTACGAGCAGTACTTC
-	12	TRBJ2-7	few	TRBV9	CASSQGTYEQYF	TGTGCCAGCAGCCAAGGCACCTACGAGCAGTACTTC
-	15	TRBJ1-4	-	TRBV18	CASSPGATGNEKLFF	TGTGCCAGCTCACCGGGGGCAACTGGGAATGAAAAACTGTTTTTT
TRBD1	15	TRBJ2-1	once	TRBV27	CASSPRQGARDEQFF	TGTGCCAGCAGTCCACGACAGGGGGCGAGGGATGAGCAGTTCTTC
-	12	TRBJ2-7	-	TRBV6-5	CASSGYTYEQYF	TGTGCCAGCAGTGGATATACCTACGAGCAGTACTTC
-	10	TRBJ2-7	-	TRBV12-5	CASGTREQYF	TGTGCTAGTGGGACACGGGAGCAGTACTTC
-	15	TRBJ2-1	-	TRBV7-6	CASSGGAGIYNEQFF	TGTGCCAGCAGCGGAGGGGCAGGAATCTACAATGAGCAGTTCTTC